The 26 T cell receptor beta chains below come from one sample, sequenced in a study of T cells after yellow fever vaccination. TCRdb passed the 5' RACE reads through MiXCR, listing each CDR3 protein once. The data hold 500,000 to 650,000 distinct CDR3 sequences, with roughly 14% observed a single time. Sequencing used PBMCs, obtained on the day of the yellow fever booster vaccination. The receptor set was obtained from a man aged 30 to 45 who received the YFV17D yellow fever vaccine.

A few counts support this clonotype. The gene calls are TRBV7-9 and TRBJ2-7; a possible D gene is TRBD1 (7 bases). V was pared by 4 bases and J by 4 bases, with 14 bases between. The CDR3 covers 14 residues. In germline, CDR1 is SEHNR, CDR2 FQNEAQ (reference sequence). CDR3 DNA: TGTGCCAGCAGCTCCAGGGGGGAATTATACGAGCAGTACTTC. Encoded protein: CASSSRGELYEQYF.

Only a few counts were recorded for this clonotype. The rearrangement joins TRBV9 to TRBJ1-1; D possibly corresponds to TRBD1 (5 bases). The CDR3 covers 15 residues. Trimming removed 0 bases from V and 4 bases from J, with 13 bases in between. The germline V gene encodes CDR1 SGDLS and CDR2 YYNGEE. CDR3 nucleotides: TGTGCCAGCAGCGTAGTGGAGGGGAGGCCCACTGAAGCTTTCTTT. This encodes CASSVVEGRPTEAFF. Drawing the rest from reference TRBV9 and TRBJ1-1, the complete variable domain is DSGVTQTPKHLITATGQRVTLRCSPRSGDLSVYWYQQSLDQGLQFLIQYYNGEERAKGNILERFSAQQFPDLHSELNLSSLELGDSALYFCASSVVEGRPTEAFFGQGTRLTVV.

CDR3 loop: CASSPVSGNKFF. The DNA for the CDR3 is TGTGCCAGCTCACCGGTTAGCGGGAACAAGTTCTTC. The chain combines TRBV18 with TRBJ2-1; 8 bases match TRBD2. Germline V gene sequence: CDR1 KGHSH, CDR2 LQKENI. V gave up 3 bases and J gave up 14 bases; unmatched junction bases: 6. The CDR3 sequence is 12 residues long.

The CDR3 spells CSALSPGLGNIQYF. CDR3 coding DNA: TGCAGTGCTTTATCACCGGGACTAGGAAACATTCAGTACTTC. The chain joins TRBV20-1 to TRBJ2-4; 8 bases match TRBD2. The CDR3 is 14 amino acids. V trimming: 5 bases; J trimming: 6 bases; junction bases outside the gene matches: 9. Germline V lookup: CDR1 DFQATT, CDR2 SNEGSKA (reference sequence).

This clonotype showed up just a few times. One junction end disagrees with the germline gene, perhaps due to a read error. This chain connects TRBV20-1 to TRBJ2-1; a possible D gene is TRBD2 (6 bases). CDR1 and CDR2 (germline): DFQATT, SNEGSKA (reference sequence). This CDR3 comprises 11 residues. The CDR3 DNA reads TGTAGGGCGGGGACCTACAATGAGCAGTTCTTC. Encoded protein: CRAGTYNEQFF.

This clonotype occurred a few times. The chain links TRBV3-1 to TRBJ2-1; 8 nucleotides agree with TRBD2. The J segment lost 2 bases and the V segment lost 1 base, leaving 1 base of the junction unmatched. The germline CDR1 and CDR2 sequences are LGHDT and YNNKEL (reference sequence). This CDR3 contains 15 residues. CDR3 DNA: TGTGCCAGCAGCCAAGTAGCGGGGCCCTACAATGAGCAGTTCTTC. It yields the protein CASSQVAGPYNEQFF.

This clonotype has a count of ten or more. The rearrangement joins TRBV7-2 to TRBJ1-2, with D unresolved. Looked up from germline, CDR1 is SGHTA and CDR2 is FQGNSA. CDR3 length equals 14 residues. Trimming removed 5 bases at V and 6 bases at J, with 16 bases between. CDR3 protein: CASSPGIGHDGYTF. The CDR3 DNA reads TGTGCCAGCAGCCCCGGGATTGGGCACGATGGCTACACCTTC.

V and J are TRBV10-3 and TRBJ2-1, with 8 bases aligning to TRBD2. The CDR3 length is 16 residues. Germline V gene data show CDR1 as ENHRY and CDR2 as SYGVKD. Trimming removed 0 bases from V and 10 bases from J; junction bases left unmatched: 11. In nucleotides, the CDR3 is TGTGCCATCAGTGAGTCTTTGCGGGAGGTAGGATGGGAGCAGTTCTTC. Protein product: CAISESLREVGWEQFF.

This clonotype occurred many times. The chain couples TRBV7-2 to TRBJ1-4; 8 bases map to TRBD1. Germline V CDR1 and CDR2: SGHTA, FQGNSA. V was pared by 5 bases and J by 4 bases, with 6 bases of the junction left unmatched. CDR3 length equals 15 residues. In DNA, the CDR3 is TGTGCCAGCAGCCGGACAGGGTCTTATAATGAAAAACTGTTTTTT. Translated: CASSRTGSYNEKLFF.

In its sample, this clonotype was seen many times. J is TRBJ2-3 and V is TRBV5-1, with D unresolved. This CDR3 contains 11 residues. V gave up 4 bases and J gave up 8 bases, with 8 bases separating them. The germline gives CDR1 SGHRS, CDR2 YFSETQ. CDR3 nucleotide sequence: TGCGCCAGCAGCAACCCTGGTACGCAGTATTTT. This gives the protein CASSNPGTQYF.

This clonotype has a handful of counts. The gene calls are TRBV6-5 and TRBJ2-7, with TRBD2 as a possible D gene (6 bases). The V gene's germline CDR1 is MNHEY and CDR2 SVGAGI. Trimming took off 9 bases at V and 6 bases at J, with 12 bases between the two ends. The length of the CDR3 is 11 residues. For the CDR3, the DNA is TGTGCCAGTCGCGGGATGGGCGAGCAGTACTTC. Protein sequence: CASRGMGEQYF.

The rearrangement uses TRBV29-1 and TRBJ2-7; the D gene is possibly TRBD2 (6 bases). Trimming stripped 3 bases from V and 3 bases from J, with 15 bases between. Germline V gene sequence: CDR1 SQVTM, CDR2 ANQGSEA. The CDR3 runs 14 residues. CDR3 DNA: TGCAGCGTTGACCCGGACGAAGCGGGCTACGAGCAGTACTTC. This sequence encodes CSVDPDEAGYEQYF.

The chain links TRBV10-1 to TRBJ1-1; D uncertain. CDR3 length: 13 amino acids. Deletions cut 2 bases from V and 4 bases from J, with 8 bases between. The germline V gene has CDR1 WNHNN and CDR2 SYGVQD (reference sequence). This CDR3 reads CASSEIRGTEAFF. The CDR3 DNA reads as TGCGCCAGCAGTGAGATCAGAGGCACTGAAGCTTTCTTT.

This clonotype came up a few times. The chain links TRBV20-1 to TRBJ2-7; no clear D gene. The CDR3 runs 12 residues. With 4 bases removed from V and 2 bases from J, the gap between germline ends came to 9 bases. Germline CDR1 and CDR2: DFQATT and SNEGSKA (reference sequence). The CDR3 coding sequence is TGCAGTGCTATCCCACGCGCCTACGAGCAGTACTTC. Its translation: CSAIPRAYEQYF.

The chain couples TRBV27 to TRBJ2-3; a weak D match, TRBD2 (7 bases). V lost 6 bases and J lost 5, with 18 bases in between. The CDR3 totals 15 residues. CDR1 is MNHEY, CDR2 SMNVEV, per germline (reference sequence). CDR3 nucleotides: TGTGCCAGCAGCCCCGGCGGGGGCTGGGGAGATACGCAGTATTTT. Translating it yields CASSPGGGWGDTQYF.

A few counts support this clonotype. The rearrangement links TRBV20-1 to TRBJ2-5, with 13 positions matching TRBD2. V was clipped by 5 bases and J by 4 bases; unmatched bases: 7. Germline lookup yields CDR1 DFQATT and CDR2 SNEGSKA (reference sequence). The CDR3 covers 15 residues. This chain's CDR3 is CSAGGRLAGGETQYF. The CDR3 coding sequence is TGCAGTGCTGGGGGTAGACTAGCGGGAGGAGAGACCCAGTACTTC.

In this sample, this clonotype turned up many times. Here the CDR3 reads CASSFGGNNEQFF. The CDR3 DNA is TGCGCCAGCAGCTTTGGGGGGAACAATGAGCAGTTCTTC. This chain links TRBV5-1 with TRBJ2-1, with D tentatively TRBD2 (6 bases). Trimming took 2 bases from V and 5 from J, leaving 8 bases between them. The CDR3 runs 13 residues. The germline gives CDR1 SGHRS, CDR2 YFSETQ.

This clonotype has only a few counts. This chain links TRBV5-6 with TRBJ2-1; 9 positions agree with TRBD2. CDR1 and CDR2 from the germline V gene are SGHDT and YYEEEE. This CDR3 region has 15 residues. V dropped 2 bases and J dropped 7; count of bases not matched to a gene: 7. The CDR3 DNA is TGTGCCAGCAGCTTCCCGGGACTAGCCCGAAATGAGCAGTTCTTC. Its protein is CASSFPGLARNEQFF.

There are a few counts of this clonotype. The chain combines TRBV20-1 with TRBJ2-1, with 11 bases that match TRBD2. The CDR3 sequence is 15 residues long. CDR1 is DFQATT, CDR2 SNEGSKA, per germline (reference sequence). Unmatched junction bases numbered 10, after V lost 5 bases and J lost 7 bases. In DNA, the CDR3 is TGCAGTGCTCGTACTAGCGGGAGATTTAGGAATGAGCAGTTCTTC. Its translation is CSARTSGRFRNEQFF.

This clonotype was detected a few times. This rearrangement joins TRBV19 to TRBJ2-1, with D tentatively TRBD2 (5 bases). The CDR3 is 14 residues long. The V end was cut by 7 bases, the J end by 0 bases, with 10 bases between. Germline-derived CDR1 and CDR2 are LNHDA and SQIVND (reference sequence). The CDR3 sequence is CASKMGSSYNEQFF. Written as DNA, the CDR3 is TGTGCCAGTAAGATGGGGAGCTCCTACAATGAGCAGTTCTTC.

The chain is built from TRBV28 and TRBJ2-7; maybe TRBD2 (6 bases). Trimming left V 3 bases short and J 5 bases short, with 20 bases between. There are 16 residues in the CDR3. Germline values: CDR1 MDHEN, CDR2 SYDVKM. CDR3 bases: TGTGCCAGCAGTTTCTCTTTGGGGGGTAGCTCGAACGAGCAGTACTTC. It is translated as CASSFSLGGSSNEQYF.

V usage is TRBV15 and J usage is TRBJ1-4; tentative D call: TRBD1 (5 bases). Germline V gene sequence: CDR1 LNHNV, CDR2 YYDKDF (reference sequence). Trimming pared 0 bases from V and 4 bases from J, leaving 12 bases between. The CDR3 consists of 16 residues. The CDR3 is CATSRDRSGGNEKLFF. The DNA of the CDR3 is TGTGCCACCAGCAGAGATCGGTCCGGGGGTAATGAAAAACTGTTTTTT.

As DNA, the CDR3 is TGTGCCAGCAGCCTGGGAGCGGGAGGGAGCAATGAGCAGTTCTTC. It translates to CASSLGAGGSNEQFF. This chain connects TRBV7-2 to TRBJ2-1; TRBD2 agrees at 10 bases. The germline CDR1 and CDR2 sequences are SGHTA and FQGNSA. Trimming removed 5 bases from V and 6 bases from J; junction bases left unmatched: 7. The CDR3 has 15 amino acids.

This clonotype came up a few times. The chain has TRBV14 and TRBJ2-1; 7 nucleotides agree with TRBD1. CDR1 and CDR2 from the germline V gene are SGHDN and FVKESK. With V trimmed by 1 base and J by 7 bases, 7 bases remained unmatched. The CDR3 is 15 residues long. CDR3 sequence (DNA): TGTGCCAGCAGCCAAGGACAGGGACGCCCTAATGAGCAGTTCTTC. Translating it yields CASSQGQGRPNEQFF.

This clonotype showed up just a few times. The chain links TRBV7-8 to TRBJ1-1; a weak D match, TRBD1 (6 bases). Per germline, CDR1 SGHVS and CDR2 FQNEAQ. V was cut by 1 base and J by 5 bases, with 14 bases left in between. The CDR3 totals 15 residues. CDR3 amino acids: CASSLGVRGVTEAFF. The CDR3 DNA follows: TGTGCCAGCAGCTTAGGGGTCAGGGGAGTGACTGAAGCTTTCTTT.

The gene calls are TRBV28 and TRBJ2-4; TRBD1 aligns across 11 bases. This CDR3 spans 15 amino acids. Germline V gene data show CDR1 as MDHEN and CDR2 as SYDVKM. V was clipped by 5 bases and J by 8 bases; unmatched bases: 8. The CDR3 reads CASSAKGQGGDIQYF. The DNA for the CDR3 is TGTGCCAGCAGTGCCAAGGGACAGGGGGGAGACATTCAGTACTTC.